This T cell receptor (beta chain) emerged from a study of PD-1 blockade in classical Hodgkin lymphoma (TCRdb year 2020). About the investigation overall: The study used TCR beta sequencing and CyTOF to define a peripheral blood immune signature of response to PD-1 blockade in classical Hodgkin lymphoma.

On this clone: Its antigen is unknown. No much larger clone is present one base from it, and per-base qualities are unavailable.

Interpreted using the paper, the time point label stands for: newly diagnosed, previously untreated cHL patient sample. As a comparison group for the relapsed/refractory trial patients, PBMCs were sequenced from patients with newly diagnosed, previously untreated classical Hodgkin lymphoma. Peripheral blood was collected in 8 mL Vacutainer Cell Preparation Tubes, from which PBMCs were isolated by centrifugation and then cryopreserved. Genomic DNA was extracted with the Qiagen DNeasy kit from unsorted PBMCs and from negatively selected CD4+ and CD8+ fractions. Using primers that anneal to V and J segments, immunoSEQ multiplex PCR amplified the TCR beta CDR3 regions. A synthetic immune receptor repertoire was used to minimize amplification bias, and any residual bias was removed computationally once sequencing was done. The original methods were these. Repertoire diversity was quantified as the Shannon entropy index using custom Python scripts. Unsorted, CD4+ and CD8+ repertoires were analyzed separately, except for combined analyses in which CD4+ and CD8+ sequences were merged in silico. TCRdb took this table from immuneACCESS and kept in-frame rearrangements with V and J called. Such tables lack part of the clones; where checked against another copy, unresolved V genes explain under half of the gap, and the rest is unexplained. That table is the source of V, J and clone size, and D and trimming were worked out from the DNA. The table for this sample lists about 20,000 clones; about 93% of them were counted only once. The top ten hold 6.5% to 8.5% of the sample.

Including the terminal cysteine and phenylalanine, the CDR3 comprises 15 residues. Only the CDR3 DNA is retained, 45 bases long and in frame from the first base. The germline V gene provides CDR1 SGHTA and CDR2 FQGNSA. The V end gives up 5 bases and the J end 3 bases, leaving 7 bases in the junction not matched to a gene. Study-wide findings and limitations: Only a single clinical trial cohort was studied, and what caused the repertoire differences, possibly disease activity or prior therapy, remained undefined. Baseline TCR diversity was reported to be lower in newly diagnosed patients than in healthy donors, and even lower in relapsed/refractory patients.

The sequencing input was peripheral blood mononuclear cells (PBMCs). Recombination joined TRBV7-2 with TRBJ2-3; the junction holds 8 bases that match TRBD2. The clonotype was recovered from a human donor with classical Hodgkin lymphoma. The CDR3 region: CASSVGGEWTDTQYF. The sequence in DNA is TGTGCCAGCAGCGTCGGGGGGGAGTGGACAGATACGCAGTATTTT.